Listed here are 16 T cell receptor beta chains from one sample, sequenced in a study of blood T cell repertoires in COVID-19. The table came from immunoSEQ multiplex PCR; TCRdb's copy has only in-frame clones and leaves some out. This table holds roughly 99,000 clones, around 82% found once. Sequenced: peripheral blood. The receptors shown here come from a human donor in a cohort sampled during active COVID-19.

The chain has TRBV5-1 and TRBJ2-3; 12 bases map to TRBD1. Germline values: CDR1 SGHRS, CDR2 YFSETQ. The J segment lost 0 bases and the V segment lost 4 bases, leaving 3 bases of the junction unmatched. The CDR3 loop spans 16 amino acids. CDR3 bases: TGCGCCAGCAGCACGGGACAGGGGGCGAGCACAGATACGCAGTATTTT. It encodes CASSTGQGASTDTQYF.

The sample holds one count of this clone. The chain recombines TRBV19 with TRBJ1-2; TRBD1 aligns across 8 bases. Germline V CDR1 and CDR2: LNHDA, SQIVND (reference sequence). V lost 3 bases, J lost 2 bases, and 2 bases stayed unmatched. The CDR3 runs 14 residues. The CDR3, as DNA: TGTGCCAGTAGTATGGCAGGGGGCAACTATGGCTACACCTTC. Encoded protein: CASSMAGGNYGYTF.

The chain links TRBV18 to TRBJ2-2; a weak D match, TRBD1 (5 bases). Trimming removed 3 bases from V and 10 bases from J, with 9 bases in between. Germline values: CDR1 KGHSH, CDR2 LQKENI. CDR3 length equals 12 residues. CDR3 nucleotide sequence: TGTGCCAGCTCACCTGGGGCCCTGGAGCTGTTTTTT. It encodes CASSPGALELFF.

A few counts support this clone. DNA for the CDR3: TGTGCCAGCAGCACCCGGACAGCTGACACAGATACGCAGTATTTT. Translation gives CASSTRTADTDTQYF. The V gene is TRBV7-2, the J gene TRBJ2-3; possible D gene TRBD1, 6 bases. The germline V gene has CDR1 SGHTA and CDR2 FQGNSA. The CDR3 consists of 15 residues. V lost 5 bases and J 2 bases, leaving 14 bases between the germline ends.

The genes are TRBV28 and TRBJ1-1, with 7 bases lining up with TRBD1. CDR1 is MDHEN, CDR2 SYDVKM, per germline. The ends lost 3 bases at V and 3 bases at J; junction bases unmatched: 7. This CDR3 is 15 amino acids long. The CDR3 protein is CASSFPTGADTEAFF. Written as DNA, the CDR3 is TGTGCCAGCAGTTTCCCCACAGGGGCCGACACTGAAGCTTTCTTT.

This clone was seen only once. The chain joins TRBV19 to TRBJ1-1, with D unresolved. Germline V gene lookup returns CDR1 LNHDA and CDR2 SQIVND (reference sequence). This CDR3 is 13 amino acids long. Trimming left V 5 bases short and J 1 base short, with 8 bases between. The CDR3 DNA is TGTGCCAGTAGTTATTCTTGGAACACTGAAGCTTTCTTT. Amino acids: CASSYSWNTEAFF. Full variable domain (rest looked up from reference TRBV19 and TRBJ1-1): DGGITQSPKYLFRKEGQNVTLSCEQNLNHDAMYWYRQDPGQGLRLIYYSQIVNDFQKGDIAEGYSVSREKKESFPLTVTSAQKNPTAFYLCASSYSWNTEAFFGQGTRLTVV.

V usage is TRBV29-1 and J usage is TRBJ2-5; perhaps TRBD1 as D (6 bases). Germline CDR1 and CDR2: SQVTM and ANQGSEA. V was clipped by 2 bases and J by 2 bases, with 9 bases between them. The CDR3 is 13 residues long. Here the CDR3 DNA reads TGCAGCGTTGAATACAGGGTACAAGAGACCCAGTACTTC. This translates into CSVEYRVQETQYF.

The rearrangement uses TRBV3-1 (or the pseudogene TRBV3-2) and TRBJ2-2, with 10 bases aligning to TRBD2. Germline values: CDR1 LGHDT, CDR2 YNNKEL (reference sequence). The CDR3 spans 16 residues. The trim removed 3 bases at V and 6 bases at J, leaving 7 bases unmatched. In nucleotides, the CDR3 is TGTGCCAGCAGCCAGGCGGGACTAGCGATCGCCGGGGAGCTGTTTTTT. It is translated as CASSQAGLAIAGELFF.

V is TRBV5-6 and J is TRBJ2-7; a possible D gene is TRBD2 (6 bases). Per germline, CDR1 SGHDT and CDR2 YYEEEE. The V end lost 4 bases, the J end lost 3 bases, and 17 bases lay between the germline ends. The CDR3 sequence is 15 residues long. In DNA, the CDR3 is TGTGCCAGCAGCCGGCGGGACGGCCGCAACTACGAGCAGTACTTC. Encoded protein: CASSRRDGRNYEQYF.

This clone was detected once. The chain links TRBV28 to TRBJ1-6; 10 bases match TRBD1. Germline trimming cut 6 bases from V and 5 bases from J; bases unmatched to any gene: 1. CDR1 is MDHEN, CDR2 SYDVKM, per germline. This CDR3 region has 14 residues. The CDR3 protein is CASRGTGDNSPLHF. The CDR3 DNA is TGTGCCAGCAGGGGGACAGGGGATAATTCACCCCTCCACTTT. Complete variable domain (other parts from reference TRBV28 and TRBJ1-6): DVKVTQSSRYLVKRTGEKVFLECVQDMDHENMFWYRQDPGLGLRLIYFSYDVKMKEKGDIPEGYSVSREKKERFSLILESASTNQTSMYLCASRGTGDNSPLHFGNGTRLTVT.

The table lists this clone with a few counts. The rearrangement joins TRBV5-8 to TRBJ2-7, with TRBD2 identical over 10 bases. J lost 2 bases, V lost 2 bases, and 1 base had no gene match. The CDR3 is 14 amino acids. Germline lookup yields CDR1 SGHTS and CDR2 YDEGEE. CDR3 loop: CASSLAGGPYEQYF. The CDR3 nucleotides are TGTGCCAGCAGCTTAGCGGGAGGGCCCTACGAGCAGTACTTC. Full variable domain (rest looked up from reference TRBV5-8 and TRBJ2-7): EAGVTQSPTHLIKTRGQQATLRCSPISGHTSVYWYQQALGLGLQFLLWYDEGEERNRGNFPPRFSGRQFPNYSSELNVNALELEDSALYLCASSLAGGPYEQYFGPGTRLTVT.

In DNA form, the CDR3 reads TGTGCCATCAGTCAACTGACGGCAGGGGGATGGAATGAAGCTTTCTTT. Protein sequence: CAISQLTAGGWNEAFF. The chain joins TRBV10-3 to TRBJ1-1; 7 bases are a match to TRBD1. This CDR3 is built from 16 residues. The V gene's germline CDR1 is ENHRY and CDR2 SYGVKD. The V and J ends lost 5 bases and 7 bases, in that order; junction bases with no gene match: 16.

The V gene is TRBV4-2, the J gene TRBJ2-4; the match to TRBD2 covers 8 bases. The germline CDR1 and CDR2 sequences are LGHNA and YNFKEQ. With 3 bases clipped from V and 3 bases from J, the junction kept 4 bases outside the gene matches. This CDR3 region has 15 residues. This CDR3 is CASSHPGTSKNIQYF. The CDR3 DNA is TGTGCCAGCAGCCACCCCGGGACTAGCAAAAACATTCAGTACTTC.

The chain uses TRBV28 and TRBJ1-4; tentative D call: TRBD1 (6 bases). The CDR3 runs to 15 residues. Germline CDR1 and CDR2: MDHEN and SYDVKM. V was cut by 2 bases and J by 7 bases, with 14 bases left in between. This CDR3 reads CASSLATGPSEKLFF. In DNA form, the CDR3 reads TGTGCCAGCAGTTTAGCGACAGGACCATCTGAAAAACTGTTTTTT.

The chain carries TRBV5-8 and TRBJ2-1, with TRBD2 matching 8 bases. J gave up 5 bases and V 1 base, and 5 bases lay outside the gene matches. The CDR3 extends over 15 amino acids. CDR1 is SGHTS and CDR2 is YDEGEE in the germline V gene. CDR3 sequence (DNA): TGTGCCAGCAGCTTGCGTTTAGCGGGGAACAATGAGCAGTTCTTC. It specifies CASSLRLAGNNEQFF. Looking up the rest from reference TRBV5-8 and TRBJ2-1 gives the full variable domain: EAGVTQSPTHLIKTRGQQATLRCSPISGHTSVYWYQQALGLGLQFLLWYDEGEERNRGNFPPRFSGRQFPNYSSELNVNALELEDSALYLCASSLRLAGNNEQFFGPGTRLTVL.

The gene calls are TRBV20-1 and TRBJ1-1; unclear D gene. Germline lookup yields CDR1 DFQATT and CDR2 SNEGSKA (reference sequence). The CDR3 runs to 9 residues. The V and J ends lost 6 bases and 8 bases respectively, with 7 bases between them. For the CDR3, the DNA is TGCAGTGCAGCCCGAGAAGCTTTCTTT. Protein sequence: CSAAREAFF.